This paragraph covers one T cell receptor (beta chain) sequence. Its antigen is as yet unknown. This sample stems from a study of cytomegalovirus exposure and HLA in healthy donors. Whole-study findings and limits: Sequence variants that were highly shared formed a cluster that was likely a sequencing artifact. A further, later analysis showed that HLA-associated TCR beta chains (compared with equally common others) were more clonally expanded. Altogether, 164 TCR beta chains were recorded as cytomegalovirus-associated. A later analysis linked about 17,000 TCR beta sequences to HLA alleles at 0.05 false discovery rate.

V was shortened by 2 bases and J by 3 bases, with 5 bases between the two germline ends. This CDR3 is built from 12 residues. CDR1 is SGDLS, CDR2 YYNGEE, per germline. The PCR ran on 60 Vbeta and 13 Jbeta primers. Profiled with immunoSEQ multiplex PCR; TCRdb holds only in-frame clones, not every one. This sample yields tens of thousands of clones, of which 78% are seen a single time; around 5.1% belongs to the top ten. Sequenced input: PBMCs. The TCR sequence derives from a male donor in good health and CMV-seropositive. The rearrangement uses TRBV9 and TRBJ1-2; no clear D. Here the CDR3 DNA reads TGTGCCAGCAGCGTTGCGTACTATGGCTACACCTTC. Translated, it gives CASSVAYYGYTF.